A selection of T cell receptor beta chains follows, all from one sample in a study of control samples from healthy donors and cancer patients. The assay was immunoSEQ multiplex PCR, and TCRdb's table has in-frame clones only and misses some. The sample has about 180,000 clones; 90% to 95% are singletons. Sequenced sample: blood. The receptors shown here come from a man under 40 in good health. CDR3s include the opening cysteine and the closing phenylalanine or tryptophan. D genes are given only for firm matches. For some rows the clone size is stated as once, few or many, or as a class when expanded; others skip it.

V	J	D	size	DNA	CDR3
TRBV7-9	TRBJ1-2	-	-	TGTGCCGTGGGGGGGAGCTATGGCTACACCTTC	CAVGGSYGYTF
TRBV21-1	TRBJ1-4	-	-	TGTGCCAGCAGCGCGTCCGACAGGTATATTAATGAAAAACTGTTTTTT	CASSASDRYINEKLFF
TRBV6-5	TRBJ2-5	TRBD1	-	TGTGCCAGCAGCCTTAGGACAGGTTTAGAGACCCAGTACTTC	CASSLRTGLETQYF
TRBV27	TRBJ2-5	-	-	TGTGCCAGCCAAGGGGCGGGGGCAGGCCAAGAGACCCAGTACTTC	CASQGAGAGQETQYF
TRBV18	TRBJ2-1	-	-	TGTGCCAGCTCACCAAGAAATGAGCAGTTCTTC	CASSPRNEQFF
TRBV6-2/TRBV6-3	TRBJ2-5	TRBD2	-	TGTGCCAGCAGTAGCGGGGTGAGCCAAGAGACCCAGTACTTC	CASSSGVSQETQYF
TRBV7-6	TRBJ1-2	TRBD1	once	TGTGCCAGCAGCCGACAGGGGGAATACTATGGCTACACCTTC	CASSRQGEYYGYTF
TRBV7-2	TRBJ2-5	-	-	TGTGCCAGCAGCTTTCAGATGGGACTTTACGGGACCCAGTACTTC	CASSFQMGLYGTQYF
TRBV19	TRBJ1-5	-	-	TGTGCCAGTAGTATAGTGGCAGCACCTAATCAGCCCCAGCATTTT	CASSIVAAPNQPQHF
TRBV6-6	TRBJ1-1	-	-	TGTGCCAGCAGGCACGGACAAGACACTGAAGCTTTCTTT	CASRHGQDTEAFF
TRBV5-8	TRBJ1-5	TRBD1	-	TGTGCCAGCAGGAGGGACAGGGTCCTCAATCAGCCCCAGCATTTT	CASRRDRVLNQPQHF
TRBV10-3	TRBJ2-7	TRBD2	-	TGTGCCATCAGTGATGTTACTAGCGGGTCCTACGAGCAGTACTTC	CAISDVTSGSYEQYF
TRBV7-7	TRBJ1-1	-	once	TGTGCCAGCAGCCCGTACAGGGAGGGTACTGAAGCTTTCTTT	CASSPYREGTEAFF
TRBV15	TRBJ2-7	TRBD1	once	TGTGCCACCAGCAGGGACAGGGGCCTTTACGAGCAGTACTTC	CATSRDRGLYEQYF
TRBV30	TRBJ2-2	TRBD2	-	TGTGCCTGGAGTGGGACTAGCGGGAGAGAGCTGTTTTTT	CAWSGTSGRELFF
TRBV7-2	TRBJ1-1	-	-	TGTGCCAGCACCGCCAACCTGAACACTGAAGCTTTCTTT	CASTANLNTEAFF
TRBV15	TRBJ1-5	-	-	TGTGCCACCAGCGGAGGAAGGGATCAGCCCCAGCATTTT	CATSGGRDQPQHF
TRBV7-6	TRBJ2-3	-	-	TGTGCCAGCAGCTTAGCCCTGAGGACAGAACTTATCACAGATACGCAGTATTTT	CASSLALRTELITDTQYF
TRBV28	TRBJ1-1	-	-	TGTGCCAGCAGCGCAAGCAGGAACACTGAAGCTTTCTTT	CASSASRNTEAFF
TRBV10-3	TRBJ1-4	-	-	TGTGCCACCGGGCCAGGGTCAACTAATGAAAAACTGTTTTTT	CATGPGSTNEKLFF
TRBV7-8	TRBJ1-5	TRBD1	-	TGTGCCACCTCCGGGACAGGGTCCCCAAACAATCAGCCCCAGCATTTT	CATSGTGSPNNQPQHF
TRBV15	TRBJ1-5	-	-	TGTGCCACCAGCCGTAATGGCAATCAGCCCCAGCATTTT	CATSRNGNQPQHF
TRBV3-1/TRBV3-2	TRBJ2-1	-	-	TGTGCCAGCGCCCGCCCGGGGAACTACAATGAGCAGTTCTTC	CASARPGNYNEQFF
TRBV5-1	TRBJ1-1	-	once	TGCGCCAGCAGCTTGGACGGGGCGATAGCTGAAGCTTTCTTT	CASSLDGAIAEAFF
TRBV27	TRBJ1-2	-	-	TGTGCCAGCAGCCATCGCTTGGACGGCTATGGCTACACCTTC	CASSHRLDGYGYTF
TRBV5-6	TRBJ1-2	-	-	TGTGCCAGCAGCTTTAATGGGGATGGCTACACCTTC	CASSFNGDGYTF
TRBV28	TRBJ2-6	-	-	TGTGCCAGCAGTTTAGAGTGGACAGAACTCTCTGGGGCCAACGTCCTGACTTTC	CASSLEWTELSGANVLTF
TRBV28	TRBJ1-2	-	-	TGTGCCAGCAGTTCGAGTTTTGGCTACACCTTC	CASSSSFGYTF
TRBV6-5	TRBJ2-3	-	once	TGTGCCAGCAGTCCCCGACTCCCAGATACGCAGTATTTT	CASSPRLPDTQYF
TRBV10-3	TRBJ1-1	-	-	TGTGCCATCAGTGAGTCTGGGACGGTGAACACTGAAGCTTTCTTT	CAISESGTVNTEAFF
TRBV15	TRBJ2-7	TRBD1	-	TGTGCCACCAGCAGAGGGGGACAGGGGGCAGGGGAGCAGTACTTC	CATSRGGQGAGEQYF
TRBV7-9	TRBJ1-6	-	-	TGTGCCAGCAGCTTAGGGGCCGGGTCACCCCTCCACTTT	CASSLGAGSPLHF
TRBV3-1/TRBV3-2	TRBJ1-2	TRBD1	-	TGTGCCAGCAGCCTCAGGACAGGGGGAGGACTGGGCTACACCTTC	CASSLRTGGGLGYTF
TRBV14	TRBJ2-1	-	-	TGTGCCAGCAGCCCGACTCGCTCCTCTGGCTCCTACAATGAGCAGTTCTTC	CASSPTRSSGSYNEQFF
TRBV6-7	TRBJ1-1	-	-	TGTGCCAGCAGTTACTCGGGGCGGGTAGGAGCTTTCTTT	CASSYSGRVGAFF
TRBV24-1	TRBJ1-2	TRBD1	-	TGTGCCACCAGGGGGACAGGGAACTATGGCTACACCTTC	CATRGTGNYGYTF
TRBV7-2	TRBJ1-5	-	once	TGTGCCAGCAGCTTAGAGGTCGCCAGTAGCAATCAGCCCCAGCATTTT	CASSLEVASSNQPQHF
TRBV12-5	TRBJ1-6	-	-	TGTGCTAGTGCCTTGACAGTGTTTAATTCACCCCTCCACTTT	CASALTVFNSPLHF
TRBV7-9	TRBJ2-7	TRBD2	-	TGTGCCAGCAGCACTTCTAGCGGCCGTCCCTACGAGCAGTACTTC	CASSTSSGRPYEQYF
TRBV27	TRBJ2-7	-	-	TGTGCCAGCAGTTTTCAGGGAGGCTCCTACGAGCAGTACTTC	CASSFQGGSYEQYF
TRBV28	TRBJ2-1	TRBD2	once	TGTGCCAGCAGTCAGGGGCTAGCGGGTCCCTACAATGAGCAGTTCTTC	CASSQGLAGPYNEQFF
TRBV11-2	TRBJ1-1	TRBD1	-	TGTGCCAGCAGCTCACCGGGACAGTCAGAAGCTTTCTTT	CASSSPGQSEAFF